The sample holds a few counts of the clone carrying this TCR beta chain. What it binds is not known. There are 15 residues in the CDR3. The germline V and J ends were trimmed by 1 base and 5 bases, with 11 bases remaining between them. Germline V gives CDR1 LNHNV, CDR2 YYDKDF (reference sequence). The data were obtained in a study of T cells in Graves' hyperthyroidism and ophthalmopathy. General study points: Most thyroid clonotypes expanded above 0.001 appeared in blood too. The model made its ophthalmopathy prediction, and onset followed a median approximately six months later.

Amplified TCR beta CDR3 regions came from RNA transcripts. The TCR CDR3 was amplified in a first-round RT-PCR using the HTBI primer set. TCRdb reprocessed the multiplex PCR reads via MiXCR and lists one record per CDR3 protein. Here the sample spans 600,000 to 750,000 distinct CDR3 sequences, 17% being singletons. Hyperthyroidism of Graves' type that showed no ophthalmopathy progression within 18 months was stable. Exclusion of patients followed from uncontrolled infection, other autoimmune disease, pregnancy or lactation. Sequenced: blood. The chain joins TRBV15 to TRBJ1-4; D unresolved. This clonotype originated in a man aged 45-65 years with Graves' hyperthyroidism. DNA of the CDR3: TGTGCCACCAGCAGAGTTTCAGAATACAATGAAAAACTGTTTTTT. Its translation: CATSRVSEYNEKLFF.